This T cell receptor beta chain appears in the sequencing data of a study of T cell repertoires in cytomegalovirus infection (dated by TCRdb to the late 2010s). Background for the entire study: Alongside well-studied HLA-B-restricted epitopes, the peptide stimulations were aimed at recently identified HLA-C-restricted CMV epitopes, whose presentation resists viral immunomodulation. Because public TCR beta signatures pointed to carriage of CMV infection together with the matching HLA type, the HLA type of each donor mattered for the analysis.

The treatment or condition tag for this specimen amounts to: in vitro stimulation with specific CMV peptide epitopes to enrich CMV-specific T cells. About this clonotype itself: Its antigen has not been determined. No base quality values were provided; no much bigger clone lies one nucleotide off.

The full study reports these points: In both this cohort and an independent approximately 350-donor cohort, the cumulative frequency of public TCR beta family members distinguished carriers of CMV infection plus the relevant HLA type. In the ex vivo response, HLA-C-restricted CMV-specific TCR beta clonotypes were dominant, and in two of eight donors the single most frequent clonotype came from this HLA-C-restricted group.

Data came from an Illumina HiSeq 1500. TCRdb redid the processing of the public reads, applying fastp at Q25 and MiXCR, and retained in-frame beta chains. Rows with one shared CDR3 protein collapse into an entry with the most common genes and DNA. This sample is represented by roughly 860,000 distinct CDR3 sequences; over 25% of them were singletons. Of the sample, around an eighth is held by the ten largest clones. The sequences come from cultured CD8+ T cells from PBMCs, collected from culture after CMV antigen stimulation. This receptor was taken from a human donor in good health (CMV status not recorded). Some clones in this sample may be carry-over from other donors' samples.

The nucleotide sequence is TGTGCCAGCAGTTACCACAGGGTAAACTATGGCTACACCTTC. It encodes CASSYHRVNYGYTF. The chain couples TRBV6-5 to TRBJ1-2; a weak D assignment points to TRBD1 (6 bases agree). CDR1 MNHEY and CDR2 SVGAGI are derived from the germline V gene. V is pared back by 2 bases and J by 2 bases, with 9 bases lying between the germline termini. CDR3 length: 14 amino acids, cysteine to phenylalanine. Only CDR3 DNA is held: 42 bases, read in frame from base 1.